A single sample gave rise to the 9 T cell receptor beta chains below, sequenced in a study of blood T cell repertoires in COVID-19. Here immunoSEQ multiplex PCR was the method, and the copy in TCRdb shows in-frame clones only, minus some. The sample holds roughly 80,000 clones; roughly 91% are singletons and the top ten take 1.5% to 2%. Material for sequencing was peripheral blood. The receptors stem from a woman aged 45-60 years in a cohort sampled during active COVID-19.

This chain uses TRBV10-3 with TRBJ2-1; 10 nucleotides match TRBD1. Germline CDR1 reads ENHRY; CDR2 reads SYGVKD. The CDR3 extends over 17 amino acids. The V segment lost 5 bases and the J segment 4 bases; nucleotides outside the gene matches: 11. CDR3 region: CAISNPGQGNRYNEQFF. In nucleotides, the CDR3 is TGTGCCATCAGTAATCCGGGACAGGGGAATAGATACAATGAGCAGTTCTTC.

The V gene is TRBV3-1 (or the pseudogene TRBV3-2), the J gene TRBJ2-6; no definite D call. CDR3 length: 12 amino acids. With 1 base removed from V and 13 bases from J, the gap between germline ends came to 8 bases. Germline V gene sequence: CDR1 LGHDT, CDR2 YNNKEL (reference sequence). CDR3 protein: CASSQGPRVLTF. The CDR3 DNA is TGTGCCAGCAGCCAAGGGCCCCGAGTCCTGACTTTC.

CDR3: CASSPLTGGSYEQYF. In DNA, the CDR3 is TGTGCCAGCAGCCCCTTGACAGGGGGCTCCTACGAGCAGTACTTC. This chain joins TRBV6-5 and TRBJ2-7, with 9 bases identical to TRBD1. The ends lost 6 bases at V and 0 bases at J; junction bases unmatched: 6. This CDR3 contains 15 residues. Germline V gives CDR1 MNHEY, CDR2 SVGAGI.

CDR3 sequence reads: CASSGGAQETQYF. DNA of the CDR3: TGTGCCAGTTCTGGGGGGGCCCAAGAGACCCAGTACTTC. J is TRBJ2-5 and V is TRBV19; possibly TRBD2 for D (7 bases). Looked up from germline, CDR1 is LNHDA and CDR2 is SQIVND (reference sequence). There are 13 residues in the CDR3. Trimming left V 8 bases short and J 1 base short, with 11 bases between.

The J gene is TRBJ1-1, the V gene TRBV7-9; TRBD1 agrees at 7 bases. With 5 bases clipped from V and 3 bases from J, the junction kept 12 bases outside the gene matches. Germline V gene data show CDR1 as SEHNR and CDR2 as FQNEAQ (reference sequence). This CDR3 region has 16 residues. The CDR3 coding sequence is TGTGCCAGCAGCCCCCCGAGGAACAGGGGACACACTGAAGCTTTCTTT. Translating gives CASSPPRNRGHTEAFF. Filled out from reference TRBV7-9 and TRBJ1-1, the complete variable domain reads DTGVSQNPRHKITKRGQNVTFRCDPISEHNRLYWYRQTLGQGPEFLTYFQNEAQLEKSRLLSDRFSAERPKGSFSTLEIQRTEQGDSAMYLCASSPPRNRGHTEAFFGQGTRLTVV.

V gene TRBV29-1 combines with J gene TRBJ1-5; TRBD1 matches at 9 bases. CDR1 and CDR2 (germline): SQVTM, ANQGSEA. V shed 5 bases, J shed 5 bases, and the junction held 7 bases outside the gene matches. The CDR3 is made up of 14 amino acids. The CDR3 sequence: CSVTGTGPDQPQHF. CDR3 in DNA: TGCAGCGTTACCGGGACAGGGCCGGATCAGCCCCAGCATTTT.

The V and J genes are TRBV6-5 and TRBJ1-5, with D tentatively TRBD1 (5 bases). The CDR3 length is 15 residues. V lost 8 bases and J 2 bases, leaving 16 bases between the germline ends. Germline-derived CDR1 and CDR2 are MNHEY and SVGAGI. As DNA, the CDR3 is TGTGCCAGCGGCAAGGATGGGGGGGGCAATCAGCCCCAGCATTTT. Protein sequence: CASGKDGGGNQPQHF.

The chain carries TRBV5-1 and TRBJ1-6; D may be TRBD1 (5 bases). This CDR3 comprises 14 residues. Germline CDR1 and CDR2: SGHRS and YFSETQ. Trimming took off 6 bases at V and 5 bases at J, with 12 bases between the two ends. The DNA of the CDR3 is TGCGCCAGCACGGAGGGACTGAATAATTCACCCCTCCACTTT. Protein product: CASTEGLNNSPLHF.

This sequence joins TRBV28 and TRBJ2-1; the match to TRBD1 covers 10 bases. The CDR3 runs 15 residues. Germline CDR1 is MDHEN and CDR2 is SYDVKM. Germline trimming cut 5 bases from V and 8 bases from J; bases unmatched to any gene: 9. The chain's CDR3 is CASSPLMGQGHEQFF. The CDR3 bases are TGTGCCAGCAGTCCTCTTATGGGACAGGGGCATGAGCAGTTCTTC.